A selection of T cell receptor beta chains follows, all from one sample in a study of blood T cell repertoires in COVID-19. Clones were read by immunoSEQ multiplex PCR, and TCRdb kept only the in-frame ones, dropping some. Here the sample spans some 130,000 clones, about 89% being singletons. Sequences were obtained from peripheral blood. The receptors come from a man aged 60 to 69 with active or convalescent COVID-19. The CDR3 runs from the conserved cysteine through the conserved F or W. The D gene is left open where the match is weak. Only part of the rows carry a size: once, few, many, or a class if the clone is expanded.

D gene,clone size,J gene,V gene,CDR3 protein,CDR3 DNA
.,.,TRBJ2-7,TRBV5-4,CASSPGVALFPPYEQYF,TGTGCCAGCAGCCCCGGGGTGGCGCTCTTCCCCCCCTACGAGCAGTACTTC
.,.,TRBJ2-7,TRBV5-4,CASSSQGYEQYF,TGTGCCAGCAGCTCACAGGGCTACGAGCAGTACTTC
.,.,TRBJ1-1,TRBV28,CAGTGGGGTEAFF,TGTGCCGGAACTGGGGGAGGGGGAACTGAAGCTTTCTTT
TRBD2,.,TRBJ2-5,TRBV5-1,CASRPSGGRQETQYF,TGCGCCAGCAGGCCTAGCGGGGGTCGCCAAGAGACCCAGTACTTC
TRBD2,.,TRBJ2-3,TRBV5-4,CASSRTSGGGDTQYF,TGTGCCAGCAGTCGGACTAGCGGGGGGGGAGATACGCAGTATTTT
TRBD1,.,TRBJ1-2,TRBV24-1,CATSETGVSYGYTF,TGTGCCACCTCGGAGACAGGGGTTTCCTATGGCTACACCTTC
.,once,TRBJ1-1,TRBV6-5,CASLLLPGLNTEAFF,TGTGCCAGCCTCCTTCTACCAGGGTTGAACACTGAAGCTTTCTTT
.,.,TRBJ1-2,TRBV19,CASSISEGVGYTF,TGTGCCAGTAGTATAAGTGAGGGAGTTGGCTACACCTTC
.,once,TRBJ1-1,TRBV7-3,CASSLGGENTEAFF,TGTGCCAGCAGCCTAGGAGGGGAGAACACTGAAGCTTTCTTT
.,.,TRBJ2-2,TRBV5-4,CASRLDGEIGELFF,TGTGCCAGCAGGTTGGACGGGGAGATAGGGGAGCTGTTTTTT
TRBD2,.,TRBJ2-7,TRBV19,CASSPLVGRLAGGGYEQYF,TGTGCCAGTAGTCCCCTCGTGGGGCGACTAGCGGGAGGGGGATACGAGCAGTACTTC
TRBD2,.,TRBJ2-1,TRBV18,CASSPEAGVKFF,TGTGCCAGCTCACCAGAGGCGGGAGTGAAGTTCTTC
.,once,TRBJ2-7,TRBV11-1,CASSYRERPYEQYF,TGTGCCAGCAGCTATAGGGAGAGACCCTACGAGCAGTACTTC
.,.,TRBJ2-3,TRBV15,CATSNFGEGDYTDTQYF,TGTGCCACCAGCAATTTTGGGGAGGGGGATTACACAGATACGCAGTATTTT
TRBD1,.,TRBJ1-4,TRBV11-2,CASSPGQGAEKLFF,TGTGCCAGCAGCCCGGGACAGGGAGCTGAAAAACTGTTTTTT
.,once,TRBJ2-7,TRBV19,CATRSRDFSDYEQYF,TGTGCCACGAGGTCCCGGGACTTCTCTGACTACGAGCAGTACTTC
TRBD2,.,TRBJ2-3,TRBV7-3,CASSLRFSGGGTDTQYF,TGTGCCAGCAGCTTAAGATTTAGCGGGGGGGGCACAGATACGCAGTATTTT
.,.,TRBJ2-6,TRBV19,CASTKSSSGANVLTF,TGTGCCAGTACCAAGTCTAGCTCTGGGGCCAACGTCCTGACTTTC
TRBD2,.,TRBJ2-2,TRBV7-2,CASSLILLAGVTTGELFF,TGTGCCAGCAGCTTAATCTTACTAGCGGGAGTCACCACCGGGGAGCTGTTTTTT
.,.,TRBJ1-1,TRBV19,CASSTTRDTEAFF,TGTGCCAGTAGCACGACTAGGGACACTGAAGCTTTCTTT
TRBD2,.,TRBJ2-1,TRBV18,CASSRLAGADEQFF,TGTGCCAGCTCCCGACTAGCGGGGGCTGATGAGCAGTTCTTC
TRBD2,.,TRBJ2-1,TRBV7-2,CASSLVWGGGNEQFF,TGTGCCAGCAGCTTAGTGTGGGGGGGAGGGAATGAGCAGTTCTTC
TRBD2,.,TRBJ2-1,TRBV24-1,CATSDRTSGRDEQFF,TGTGCCACCAGTGACCGTACTAGCGGGAGAGATGAGCAGTTCTTC
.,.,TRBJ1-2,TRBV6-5,CASRAAGPNYGYTF,TGTGCCAGCAGGGCGGCAGGGCCGAACTATGGCTACACCTTC
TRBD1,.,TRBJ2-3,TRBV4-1,CASSQEVTWTGGSDTQYF,TGCGCCAGCAGCCAAGAGGTTACCTGGACAGGGGGATCAGATACGCAGTATTTT
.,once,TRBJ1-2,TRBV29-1,CSVALYGYTF,TGCAGCGTGGCCCTCTATGGCTACACCTTC
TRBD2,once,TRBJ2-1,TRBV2,CASSPLTSGGISYNEQFF,TGTGCCAGCAGCCCCTTAACTAGCGGGGGGATTTCCTACAATGAGCAGTTCTTC
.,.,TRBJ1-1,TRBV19,CASSIGGLGTEAFF,TGTGCCAGTAGTATCGGGGGGTTGGGCACTGAAGCTTTCTTT
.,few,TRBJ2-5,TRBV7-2,CASSFGGGETQYF,TGTGCCAGCAGCTTTGGCGGCGGGGAGACCCAGTACTTC
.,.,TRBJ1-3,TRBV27,CASSSRGSHTIYF,TGTGCCAGCAGTTCCCGTGGGAGTCACACCATATATTTT
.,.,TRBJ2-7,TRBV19,CASSMHSSYEQYF,TGTGCCAGTAGTATGCACAGCTCCTACGAGCAGTACTTC
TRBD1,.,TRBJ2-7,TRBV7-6,CASSLVTGNLYEQYF,TGTGCCAGCAGCTTAGTGACAGGGAACCTCTACGAGCAGTACTTC
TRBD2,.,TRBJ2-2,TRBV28,CASSLGGEGTGELFF,TGTGCCAGCAGTTTGGGCGGGGAGGGGACCGGGGAGCTGTTTTTT
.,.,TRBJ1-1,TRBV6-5,CAVRTRIRGTEAFF,TGTGCCGTAAGGACTCGGATCAGGGGCACTGAAGCTTTCTTT
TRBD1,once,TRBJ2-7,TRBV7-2,CASSLVQGSYEQYF,TGTGCCAGCAGCTTAGTACAGGGGAGTTACGAGCAGTACTTC
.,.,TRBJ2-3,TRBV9,CASSALTDTQYF,TGTGCCAGCAGCGCTCTCACAGATACGCAGTATTTT
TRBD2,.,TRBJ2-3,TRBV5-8,CASSLGGTSGSRTDTQYF,TGTGCCAGCAGCTTGGGTGGGACTAGCGGGAGTCGGACAGATACGCAGTATTTT
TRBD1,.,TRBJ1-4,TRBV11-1,CASSLTSGTANEKLFF,TGTGCCAGCAGCTTGACCTCCGGGACAGCGAATGAAAAACTGTTTTTT
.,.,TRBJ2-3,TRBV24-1,CATSESRDTTDTQYF,TGTGCCACCAGTGAATCCCGGGACACCACAGATACGCAGTATTTT
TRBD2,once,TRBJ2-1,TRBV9,CASSATGTTYNEQFF,TGTGCCAGCAGCGCGACCGGGACTACGTACAATGAGCAGTTCTTC
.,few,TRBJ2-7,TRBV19,CASSRTNTAYEQYF,TGTGCCAGTAGCAGGACTAATACCGCCTACGAGCAGTACTTC
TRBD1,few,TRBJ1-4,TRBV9,CASSGMTGTNEKLFF,TGTGCCAGCAGCGGGATGACAGGGACTAATGAAAAACTGTTTTTT
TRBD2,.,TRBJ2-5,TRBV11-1,CASSPQSGGGQETQYF,TGTGCCAGCAGCCCCCAGAGCGGGGGGGGCCAAGAGACCCAGTACTTC
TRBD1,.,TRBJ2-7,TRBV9,CASSVGGQDIYEQYF,TGTGCCAGCAGCGTAGGGGGACAGGACATCTACGAGCAGTACTTC
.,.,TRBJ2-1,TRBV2,CASTKRQYNEQFF,TGTGCCAGCACAAAGCGCCAATACAATGAGCAGTTCTTC
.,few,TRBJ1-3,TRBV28,CASSLEAPLNTIYF,TGTGCCAGCAGTTTAGAGGCACCTCTAAACACCATATATTTT
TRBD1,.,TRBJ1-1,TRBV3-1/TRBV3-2,CASSQSNPGGAFF,TGTGCCAGCAGCCAATCTAACCCAGGGGGCGCTTTCTTT
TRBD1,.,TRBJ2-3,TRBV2,CATRARGSTDTQYF,TGTGCCACCCGGGCCAGGGGGAGCACAGATACGCAGTATTTT
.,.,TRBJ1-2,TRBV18,CASSTSGYGYTF,TGTGCCAGCTCGACAAGTGGGTATGGCTACACCTTC
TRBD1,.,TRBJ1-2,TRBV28,CASSYGQGGGYGYTF,TGTGCCAGCAGTTATGGACAGGGAGGAGGCTATGGCTACACCTTC
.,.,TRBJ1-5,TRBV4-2,CASSRTQGQTGQPQHF,TGTGCCAGCAGCCGGACACAGGGCCAGACGGGACAGCCCCAGCATTTT
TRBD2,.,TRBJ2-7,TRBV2,CASSPQGGSGDEQYF,TGTGCCAGCAGCCCTCAGGGAGGAAGCGGGGACGAGCAGTACTTC
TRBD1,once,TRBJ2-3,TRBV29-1,CSVERGTGVADTQYF,TGCAGCGTTGAGAGGGGGACAGGGGTGGCAGATACGCAGTATTTT
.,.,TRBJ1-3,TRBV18,CASSPQGENTIYF,TGTGCCAGCTCACCACAGGGGGAAAACACCATATATTTT
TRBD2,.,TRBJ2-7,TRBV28,CASSMTSGGRGEQYF,TGTGCCAGCAGTATGACTAGCGGGGGGAGGGGCGAGCAGTACTTC
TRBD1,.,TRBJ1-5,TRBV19,CASINPPGTGNQPQHF,TGTGCCAGTATAAATCCTCCCGGGACAGGCAATCAGCCCCAGCATTTT
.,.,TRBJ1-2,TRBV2,CASGGGYGYTF,TGTGCCAGCGGGGGGGGTTATGGCTACACCTTC
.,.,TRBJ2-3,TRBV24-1,CATSAKDTQYF,TGTGCCACCAGTGCTAAAGATACGCAGTATTTT
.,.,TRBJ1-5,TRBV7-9,CASSFETSGQPQHF,TGTGCCAGCAGCTTTGAAACTAGCGGTCAGCCCCAGCATTTT